This T cell receptor beta chain was sequenced in a study of T cell repertoires in cytomegalovirus infection. Looking at the study overall: Public TCR beta signature analysis indicated the presence of both CMV infection and matching HLA type. Points from the study as a whole: Dominant in the ex vivo response were TCR beta clonotypes restricted by HLA-C and specific for CMV. The cumulative frequency of public TCR beta families identified carriers of CMV plus the relevant HLA.

Many counts were recorded for this clonotype. Antigen specificity is unknown. TCRdb fed the reads into MiXCR, producing one record per CDR3 protein. The sample consists of 250,000 or so distinct CDR3 sequences, 9% to 15% of them appearing once. The TCR was taken from a human donor in good health (CMV status not recorded). Some clones in this sample may be carry-over from other donors' samples. Sequencing input: PBMCs.

The CDR3 DNA is TGTGCCAGCAGCTCTTGGGGCAGGAGAGTTAATAGTTCCTACGAGCAGTACTTC. Protein: CASSSWGRRVNSSYEQYF. The chain joins TRBV7-8 to TRBJ2-7, with D perhaps matching TRBD1 (5 bases). CDR1 is SGHVS and CDR2 is FQNEAQ in the germline V gene. The V and J ends lost 4 bases and 1 base respectively, with 23 bases between them. This CDR3 has 18 residues.